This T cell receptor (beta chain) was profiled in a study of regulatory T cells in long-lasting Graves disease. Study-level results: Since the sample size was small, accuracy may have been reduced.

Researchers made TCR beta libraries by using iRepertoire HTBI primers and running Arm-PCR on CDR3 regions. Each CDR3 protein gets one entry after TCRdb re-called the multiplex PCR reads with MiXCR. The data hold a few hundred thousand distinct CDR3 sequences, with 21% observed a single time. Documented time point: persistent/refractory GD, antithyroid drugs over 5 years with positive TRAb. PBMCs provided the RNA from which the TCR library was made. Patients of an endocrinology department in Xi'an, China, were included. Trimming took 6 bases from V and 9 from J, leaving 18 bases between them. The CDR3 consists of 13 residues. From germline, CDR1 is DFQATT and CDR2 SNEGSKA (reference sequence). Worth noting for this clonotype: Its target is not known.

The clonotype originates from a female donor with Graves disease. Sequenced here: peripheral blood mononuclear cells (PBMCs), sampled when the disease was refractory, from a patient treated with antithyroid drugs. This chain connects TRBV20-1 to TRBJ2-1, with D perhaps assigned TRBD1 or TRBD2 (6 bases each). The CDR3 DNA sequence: TGCAGTGCCCCGAGGGGGGCCTGGGGTGAGCAGTTCTTC. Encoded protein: CSAPRGAWGEQFF.